Below, 24 T cell receptor beta chains from the same sample are listed, as sequenced in a study of blood T cell repertoires in COVID-19. Measured with immunoSEQ multiplex PCR; TCRdb has only the in-frame clones, and not every one. The sample holds under 45,000 clones, about 85% seen once. The sample comprised peripheral blood. These receptors all stem from a man aged 55 to 69 with acute or convalescent COVID-19.

This chain connects TRBV5-4 to TRBJ2-7; TRBD2 might be the D (7 bases). V lost 4 bases, J lost 3 bases, and 23 bases lay in between. Germline V gene sequence: CDR1 SGHNT, CDR2 YYREEE (reference sequence). The CDR3 length is 17 residues. The chain's CDR3 is CASSLAMGGGFGYEQYF. CDR3 DNA: TGTGCCAGCAGCCTAGCCATGGGGGGGGGCTTCGGCTACGAGCAGTACTTC. Supplemented by reference TRBV5-4 and TRBJ2-7, the full variable domain reads ETGVTQSPTHLIKTRGQQVTLRCSSQSGHNTVSWYQQALGQGPQFIFQYYREEENGRGNFPPRFSGLQFPNYSSELNVNALELDDSALYLCASSLAMGGGFGYEQYFGPGTRLTVT.

There are a few counts of this clone. The chain is built from TRBV4-2 and TRBJ1-1; 12 nucleotides line up with TRBD1. With 8 bases clipped from V and 10 bases from J, the junction kept 8 bases outside the gene matches. Germline V gives CDR1 LGHNA, CDR2 YNFKEQ. The length of the CDR3 is 13 residues. The CDR3 DNA follows: TGTGCCAGCCTACCGGGACAGGGGGCTTTAGCTTTCTTT. This gives the protein CASLPGQGALAFF.

The V call is TRBV12-5, the J call TRBJ1-5, with 7 positions matching TRBD1. The germline V gene encodes CDR1 LGHNT and CDR2 FRNRAP. The CDR3 has 15 residues. The trim removed 2 bases at V and 0 bases at J, leaving 1 base unmatched. This CDR3 reads CASGLYRGSNQPQHF. The CDR3 bases are TGTGCTAGTGGTTTGTACAGGGGTAGCAATCAGCCCCAGCATTTT.

The chain recombines TRBV19 with TRBJ2-7; a weak D match, TRBD1 (6 bases). The CDR3 length is 13 residues. Trimming left V 5 bases short and J 4 bases short, with 12 bases between. Per germline, CDR1 LNHDA and CDR2 SQIVND (reference sequence). This CDR3 reads CASSQGSGYEQYF. The CDR3 DNA is TGTGCCAGTAGTCAGGGGTCGGGATACGAGCAGTACTTC.

The chain joins TRBV4-3 to TRBJ1-2; D is undetermined. The CDR3 contains 15 residues. Germline CDR1 is LGHNA and CDR2 is YSLEER. Deletions cut 4 bases from V and 8 bases from J, with 20 bases between. The CDR3 sequence: CASSPNRAQKEGYTF. The CDR3 nucleotides read TGCGCCAGCAGCCCCAACCGTGCTCAGAAAGAAGGCTACACCTTC.

The rearrangement links TRBV30 to TRBJ1-1; D is uncertain. Germline V gene sequence: CDR1 GTSNPN, CDR2 SVGIG (reference sequence). The CDR3 contains 12 residues. In DNA form, the CDR3 reads TGTGCAGTGCAGGTCATGAACACTGAAGCTTTCTTT. Amino acids: CAVQVMNTEAFF.

V is TRBV15 and J is TRBJ2-3; the D gene is possibly TRBD2 (7 bases). The CDR3 loop spans 16 amino acids. Germline values: CDR1 LNHNV, CDR2 YYDKDF (reference sequence). V shed 5 bases and J shed 3 bases, with 18 bases lying between them. The CDR3 DNA reads as TGTGCCACCAGCTCAACAGGGATGGGGGGGACAGATACGCAGTATTTT. This translates into CATSSTGMGGTDTQYF.

The chain joins TRBV3-1 (or the pseudogene TRBV3-2) to TRBJ2-2; TRBD2 matches at 7 bases. This CDR3 spans 16 amino acids. V lost 0 bases, J lost 6 bases, and 7 bases stayed unmatched. Per the germline V gene, CDR1 is LGHDT and CDR2 is YNNKEL (reference sequence). The CDR3 is CASSQDWSGAAGELFF. CDR3 nucleotide sequence: TGTGCCAGCAGCCAAGATTGGAGCGGGGCGGCCGGGGAGCTGTTTTTT.

V is TRBV7-9 and J is TRBJ2-5; no clear D. Germline CDR1 SEHNR, CDR2 FQNEAQ (reference sequence). Trimming pared 0 bases from V and 5 bases from J, leaving 7 bases between. The CDR3 spans 13 residues. DNA for the CDR3: TGTGCCAGCAGCTTAGCAGTTGCGGAGACCCAGTACTTC. This encodes CASSLAVAETQYF. The full variable domain, in which reference TRBV7-9 and TRBJ2-5 provide the parts outside the CDR3, is DTGVSQNPRHKITKRGQNVTFRCDPISEHNRLYWYRQTLGQGPEFLTYFQNEAQLEKSRLLSDRFSAERPKGSFSTLEIQRTEQGDSAMYLCASSLAVAETQYFGPGTRLLVL.

This chain links TRBV10-3 with TRBJ2-2; TRBD2 might be the D (7 bases). The CDR3 extends over 15 amino acids. Germline assignment: CDR1 ENHRY and CDR2 SYGVKD. The V and J ends lost 4 bases and 6 bases respectively, with 15 bases between them. The CDR3 DNA reads as TGTGCCATCAGTGCGGGGGGCGAGTACGCCGGGGAGCTGTTTTTT. Translated: CAISAGGEYAGELFF.

The chain couples TRBV2 to TRBJ2-7; D perhaps matches TRBD2 (7 bases). Trimming took 3 bases from V and 2 from J, leaving 11 bases between them. This CDR3 is built from 14 residues. CDR1 is SNHLY and CDR2 is FYNNEI in the germline V gene. CDR3 DNA: TGTGCCAGCAGTGATACGGGGGGCCCCTACGAGCAGTACTTC. As protein: CASSDTGGPYEQYF.

This clone was picked up a small number of times. The chain joins TRBV7-2 to TRBJ1-4; 9 bases match TRBD1. Germline CDR1 and CDR2: SGHTA and FQGNSA. The CDR3 covers 15 residues. Trimming cost V 5 bases and J 7 bases; bases outside gene matches: 8. CDR3 nucleotide sequence: TGTGCCAGCAGCGGCCGGACAGGGGTGGGTGAAAAACTGTTTTTT. Its translation is CASSGRTGVGEKLFF.

V usage is TRBV7-2 and J usage is TRBJ1-1; a possible D gene is TRBD1 (6 bases). Per germline, CDR1 SGHTA and CDR2 FQGNSA. The V end lost 2 bases, the J end lost 0 bases, and 10 bases lay between the germline ends. The CDR3 length is 15 residues. This CDR3 reads CASSLRTDMNTEAFF. CDR3 nucleotide sequence: TGTGCCAGCAGCTTAAGGACAGACATGAACACTGAAGCTTTCTTT.

The CDR3 is CATTDGSVSPLHF. The DNA of the CDR3 is TGTGCCACGACCGACGGGTCCGTCTCACCCCTCCACTTT. The rearrangement joins TRBV19 to TRBJ1-6; unclear D gene. Between the trimmed V and J ends, which lost 10 bases and 10 bases, there was a span of 17 bases. There are 13 residues in the CDR3. CDR1 is LNHDA, CDR2 SQIVND, per germline (reference sequence). The variable domain in full, completed from reference TRBV19 and TRBJ1-6, reads DGGITQSPKYLFRKEGQNVTLSCEQNLNHDAMYWYRQDPGQGLRLIYYSQIVNDFQKGDIAEGYSVSREKKESFPLTVTSAQKNPTAFYLCATTDGSVSPLHFGNGTRLTVT.

The J gene is TRBJ1-4, the V gene TRBV3-1 (or the pseudogene TRBV3-2); 8 bases are shared with TRBD1. The CDR3 loop spans 15 amino acids. Losses at the gene ends were 4 bases for V and 8 bases for J; bases not matched to a gene: 9. CDR1 is LGHDT and CDR2 is YNNKEL in the germline V gene (reference sequence). DNA of the CDR3: TGTGCCAGCAGCCCCCAGCAGGGGGCCTTCGAAAAACTGTTTTTT. The encoded protein is CASSPQQGAFEKLFF.

The rearrangement joins TRBV6-5 to TRBJ1-5, with D unclear. The CDR3 is 15 residues long. The germline gives CDR1 MNHEY, CDR2 SVGAGI. V was cut by 0 bases and J by 5 bases, with 11 bases left in between. The CDR3 DNA reads as TGTGCCAGCAGTTACTCGAGCGCCGGCTATCAGCCCCAGCATTTT. Translating gives CASSYSSAGYQPQHF.

V gene TRBV7-7 combines with J gene TRBJ2-5, with TRBD2 identical over 14 bases. This CDR3 is 16 amino acids long. Per germline, CDR1 SSHAT and CDR2 FNYEAQ (reference sequence). The V gene end was trimmed by 6 bases and the J gene end by 2 bases; junction bases not matched to a gene: 5. The CDR3 protein is CASRRLAGGIQETQYF. For the CDR3, the DNA is TGTGCCAGCAGACGACTAGCGGGGGGGATACAAGAGACCCAGTACTTC.

The rearrangement joins TRBV27 to TRBJ2-2; a possible D gene is TRBD2 (5 bases). V lost 6 bases, J lost 3 bases, and 8 bases lay in between. This CDR3 has 13 amino acids. CDR1 is MNHEY and CDR2 is SMNVEV in the germline V gene (reference sequence). Here the CDR3 reads CASSPEDTGELFF. Written as DNA, the CDR3 is TGTGCCAGCAGCCCGGAGGACACCGGGGAGCTGTTTTTT.

The chain uses TRBV9 and TRBJ1-4; TRBD1 might be the D (6 bases). Germline V CDR1 and CDR2: SGDLS, YYNGEE. V was pared by 3 bases and J by 7 bases, with 13 bases between. This CDR3 region has 14 residues. The CDR3, as DNA: TGTGCCAGCAGCGGACAGGCCATGGGTGAAAAACTGTTTTTT. Encoded protein: CASSGQAMGEKLFF.

The chain uses TRBV19 and TRBJ1-1; D call uncertain. Looked up from germline, CDR1 is LNHDA and CDR2 is SQIVND (reference sequence). This CDR3 is 13 amino acids long. V shed 4 bases and J shed 2 bases, with 8 bases lying between them. The DNA for the CDR3 is TGTGCCAGTAGTAATAAATTTAACACTGAAGCTTTCTTT. As protein: CASSNKFNTEAFF.

The rearrangement joins TRBV12-3 or TRBV12-4 to TRBJ1-2; 7 nucleotides agree with TRBD1. The CDR3 totals 13 residues. Unmatched junction bases numbered 3, after V lost 4 bases and J lost 4 bases. The CDR3, as DNA: TGTGCCAGCAGTTCCCGGGACAGCTATGGCTACACCTTC. This translates into CASSSRDSYGYTF.

V usage is TRBV6-5 and J usage is TRBJ1-2; perhaps TRBD1 as D (6 bases). CDR1 and CDR2 from the germline V gene are MNHEY and SVGAGI. This CDR3 contains 15 residues. The V end lost 6 bases, the J end lost 3 bases, and 17 bases lay between the germline ends. CDR3 bases: TGTGCCAGCAGCAAGAACTTACAGGGTGACTATGGCTACACCTTC. Protein sequence: CASSKNLQGDYGYTF.

This chain links TRBV7-2 with TRBJ1-2; possibly TRBD1 for D (6 bases). Germline V CDR1 and CDR2: SGHTA, FQGNSA. This CDR3 has 14 amino acids. V lost 6 bases and J 5 bases, leaving 16 bases between the germline ends. CDR3 DNA: TGTGCCAGCAGTTCCCCGGGACAACGGTATGGCTACACCTTC. It is translated as CASSSPGQRYGYTF.

The chain couples TRBV7-2 to TRBJ2-5, with TRBD2 matching 13 bases. The junction had 15 bases not matched to a gene; V was cut back by 5 bases and J by 3 bases. The CDR3 spans 19 residues. Germline CDR1 SGHTA, CDR2 FQGNSA. In nucleotides, the CDR3 is TGTGCCAGCAGCATGACTAGCGGGGGGCCGCGGGGCAACAAAGAGACCCAGTACTTC. Protein product: CASSMTSGGPRGNKETQYF. Based on the CDR3 plus reference TRBV7-2 and TRBJ2-5, the full variable domain is GAGVSQSPSNKVTEKGKDVELRCDPISGHTALYWYRQSLGQGLEFLIYFQGNSAPDKSGLPSDRFSAERTGGSVSTLTIQRTQQEDSAVYLCASSMTSGGPRGNKETQYFGPGTRLLVL.